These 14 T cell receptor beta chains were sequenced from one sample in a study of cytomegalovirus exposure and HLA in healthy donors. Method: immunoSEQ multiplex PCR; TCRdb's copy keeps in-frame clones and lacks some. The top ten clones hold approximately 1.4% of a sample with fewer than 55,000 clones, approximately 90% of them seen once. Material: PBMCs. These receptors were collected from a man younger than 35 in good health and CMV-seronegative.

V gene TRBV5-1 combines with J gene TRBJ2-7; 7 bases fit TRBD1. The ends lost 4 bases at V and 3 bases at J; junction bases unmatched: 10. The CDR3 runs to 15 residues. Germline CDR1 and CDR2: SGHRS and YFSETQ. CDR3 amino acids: CASSPTDRALYEQYF. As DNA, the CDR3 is TGCGCCAGCAGCCCAACAGACAGGGCCCTCTACGAGCAGTACTTC. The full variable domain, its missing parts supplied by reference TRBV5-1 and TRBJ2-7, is KAGVTQTPRYLIKTRGQQVTLSCSPISGHRSVSWYQQTPGQGLQFLFEYFSETQRNKGNFPGRFSGRQFSNSRSEMNVSTLELGDSALYLCASSPTDRALYEQYFGPGTRLTVT.

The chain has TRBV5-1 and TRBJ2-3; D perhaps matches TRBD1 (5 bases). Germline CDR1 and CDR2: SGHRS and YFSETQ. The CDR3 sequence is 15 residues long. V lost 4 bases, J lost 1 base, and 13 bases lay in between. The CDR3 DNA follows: TGCGCCAGCAGCGATTTTCGCAGGGGCACAGATACGCAGTATTTT. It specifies CASSDFRRGTDTQYF.

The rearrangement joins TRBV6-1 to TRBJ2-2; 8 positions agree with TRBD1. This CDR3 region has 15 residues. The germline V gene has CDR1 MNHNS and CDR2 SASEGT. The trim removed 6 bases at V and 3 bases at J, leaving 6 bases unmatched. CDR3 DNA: TGTGCCAGCAGAATCGACAGGGGATACACCGGGGAGCTGTTTTTT. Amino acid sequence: CASRIDRGYTGELFF.

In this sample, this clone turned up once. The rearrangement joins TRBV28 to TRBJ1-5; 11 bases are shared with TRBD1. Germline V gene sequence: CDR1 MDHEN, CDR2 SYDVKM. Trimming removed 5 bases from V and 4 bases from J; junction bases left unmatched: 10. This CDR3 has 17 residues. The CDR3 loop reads CASSRDRGDTRNQPQHF. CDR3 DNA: TGTGCCAGCAGTAGGGACAGGGGGGACACTCGTAATCAGCCCCAGCATTTT.

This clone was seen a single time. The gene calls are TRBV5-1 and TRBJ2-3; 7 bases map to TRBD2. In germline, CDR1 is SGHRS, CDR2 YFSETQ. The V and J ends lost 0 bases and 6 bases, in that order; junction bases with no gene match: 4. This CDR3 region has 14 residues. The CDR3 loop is CASSLALADDTQYF. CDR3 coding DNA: TGCGCCAGCAGCTTGGCCCTAGCGGACGATACGCAGTATTTT.

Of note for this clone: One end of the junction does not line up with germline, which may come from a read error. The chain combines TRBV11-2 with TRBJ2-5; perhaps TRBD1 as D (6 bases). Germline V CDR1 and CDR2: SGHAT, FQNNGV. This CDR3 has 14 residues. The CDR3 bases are TGTGCCAGCAGCCTAGACAGGCTCCAAGAGACCCAGTACTTC. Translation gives CASSLDRLQETQYF.

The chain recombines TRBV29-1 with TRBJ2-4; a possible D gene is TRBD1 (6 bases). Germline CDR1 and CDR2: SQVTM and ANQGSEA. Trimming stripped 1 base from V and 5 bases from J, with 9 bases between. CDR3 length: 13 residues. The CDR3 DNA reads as TGCAGCGTTGAAGCCCAGGGGCAAAACATTCAGTACTTC. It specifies CSVEAQGQNIQYF.

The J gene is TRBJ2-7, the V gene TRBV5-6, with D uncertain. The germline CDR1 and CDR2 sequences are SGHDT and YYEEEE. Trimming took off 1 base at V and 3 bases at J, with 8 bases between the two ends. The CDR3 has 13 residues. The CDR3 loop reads CASSLTQSYEQYF. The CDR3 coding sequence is TGTGCCAGCAGCTTGACACAGAGCTACGAGCAGTACTTC.

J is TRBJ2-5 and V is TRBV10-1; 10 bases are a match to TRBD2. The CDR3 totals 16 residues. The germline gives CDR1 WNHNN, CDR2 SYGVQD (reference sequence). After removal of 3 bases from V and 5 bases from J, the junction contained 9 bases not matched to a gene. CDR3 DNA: TGCGCCAGCAGTGACGGCACTAGCGGGATGTCGGAGACCCAGTACTTC. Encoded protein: CASSDGTSGMSETQYF.

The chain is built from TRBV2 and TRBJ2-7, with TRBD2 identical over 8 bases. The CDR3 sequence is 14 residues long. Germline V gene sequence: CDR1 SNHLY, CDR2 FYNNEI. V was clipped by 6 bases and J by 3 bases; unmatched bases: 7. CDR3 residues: CASSPSGSLYEQYF. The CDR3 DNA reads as TGTGCCAGCAGCCCGAGCGGGAGTCTCTACGAGCAGTACTTC.

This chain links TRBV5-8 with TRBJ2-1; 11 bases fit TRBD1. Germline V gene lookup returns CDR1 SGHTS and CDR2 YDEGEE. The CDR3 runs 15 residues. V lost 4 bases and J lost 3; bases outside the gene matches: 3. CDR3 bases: TGTGCCAGCAGCGCAGGGACAGGGGGCTACAATGAGCAGTTCTTC. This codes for CASSAGTGGYNEQFF.

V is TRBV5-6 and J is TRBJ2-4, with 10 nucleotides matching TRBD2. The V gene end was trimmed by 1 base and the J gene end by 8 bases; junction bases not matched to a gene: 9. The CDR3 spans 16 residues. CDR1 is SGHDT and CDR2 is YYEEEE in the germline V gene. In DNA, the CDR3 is TGTGCCAGCAGCTTGACGCTAGCGGGAGAAGGGGACATTCAGTACTTC. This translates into CASSLTLAGEGDIQYF.

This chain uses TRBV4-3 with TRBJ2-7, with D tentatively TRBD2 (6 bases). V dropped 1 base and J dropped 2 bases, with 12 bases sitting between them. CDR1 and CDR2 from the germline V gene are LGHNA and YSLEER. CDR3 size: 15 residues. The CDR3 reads CASSQGPGTPYEQYF. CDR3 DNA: TGCGCCAGCAGCCAAGGCCCAGGGACTCCCTACGAGCAGTACTTC.

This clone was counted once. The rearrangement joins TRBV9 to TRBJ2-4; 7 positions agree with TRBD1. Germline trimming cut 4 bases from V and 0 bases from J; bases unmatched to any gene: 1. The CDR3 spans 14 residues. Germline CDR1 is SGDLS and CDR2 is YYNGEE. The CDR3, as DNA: TGTGCCAGCAGCCAGGGGGTAGCCAAAAACATTCAGTACTTC. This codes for CASSQGVAKNIQYF.